A selection of T cell receptor beta chains follows, all from one sample in a study of Ad26.COV2.S vaccination and SARS-CoV-2 variants. The repertoire was sequenced with immunoSEQ multiplex PCR; TCRdb's copy has only in-frame clones and lacks some. This sample carries a few hundred thousand clones, around 86% of them seen once, and the ten largest clones take 3.4%. Sequencing was performed on peripheral blood, taken in a trial of Ad26.COV2.S vaccine versus placebo. Receptor source: a person between 18 and 59 years old who received the Ad26.COV2.S COVID-19 vaccine or a placebo. Each CDR3 is given with its conserved first and last residue. A D gene is named only where the DNA matches it firmly. The size entry is marked missing in some rows and otherwise reads once, few, many or a size class.

clone size	D gene	V gene	J gene	CDR3 protein
once	TRBD1	TRBV19	TRBJ2-7	CASSISPFPTGWSYEQYF
once	TRBD1	TRBV6-5	TRBJ2-7	CASRHARDREYEQYF
.	.	TRBV3-1/TRBV3-2	TRBJ1-1	CASSRAAGDTEAFF
.	.	TRBV7-9	TRBJ1-1	CASSPVGGAREAFF
.	.	TRBV21-1	TRBJ1-1	CASSGRTGWTTEAFF
.	TRBD2	TRBV29-1	TRBJ2-3	CSALAGGLTDTQYF
.	TRBD2	TRBV4-1	TRBJ2-1	CASSQDRGTSDYNEQFF
.	TRBD1	TRBV5-1	TRBJ2-1	CASSPGQGSYNEQFF
.	.	TRBV30	TRBJ1-2	CAWSPRAEGYTF
.	TRBD1	TRBV27	TRBJ2-7	CASSFSGGPYEQYF
.	TRBD2	TRBV27	TRBJ2-1	CASSALAGGYNEQFF
.	.	TRBV27	TRBJ2-3	CASRLQGGGDFDTQYF
.	.	TRBV9	TRBJ2-7	CASSDGPGTASGEQYF
.	.	TRBV9	TRBJ2-5	CASSAGGRETQYF
.	TRBD1	TRBV30	TRBJ2-7	CASNQDRGFYEQYF
.	.	TRBV30	TRBJ1-5	CAWSEGGADTPQHF
.	.	TRBV19	TRBJ1-1	CASSIGANTEAFF
few	.	TRBV6-1	TRBJ1-5	CASSELRQPQHF
.	.	TRBV18	TRBJ2-3	CASSPQGATDTQYF
.	.	TRBV6-1	TRBJ1-1	CASSEPPPKNTEAFF
.	.	TRBV5-4	TRBJ1-4	CASSGGGSAAPNEKLFF
.	.	TRBV19	TRBJ1-4	CAVCATNEKLFF
.	.	TRBV3-1/TRBV3-2	TRBJ1-1	CASTLGSNTEAFF
.	.	TRBV5-5	TRBJ2-1	CASSPGRSDAYNEQFF
.	.	TRBV5-1	TRBJ1-6	CASSIVTGSDSPLHF
.	TRBD1	TRBV5-1	TRBJ1-2	CASSSGDREISGYTF
.	TRBD1	TRBV7-2	TRBJ1-4	CASSPGQGYEKLFF
.	.	TRBV28	TRBJ1-2	CASSLDGGIYGYTF
once	TRBD1	TRBV7-9	TRBJ1-2	CASSLNRGINYGYTF
once	TRBD1	TRBV7-9	TRBJ2-7	CASSPRGTGFYEQYF